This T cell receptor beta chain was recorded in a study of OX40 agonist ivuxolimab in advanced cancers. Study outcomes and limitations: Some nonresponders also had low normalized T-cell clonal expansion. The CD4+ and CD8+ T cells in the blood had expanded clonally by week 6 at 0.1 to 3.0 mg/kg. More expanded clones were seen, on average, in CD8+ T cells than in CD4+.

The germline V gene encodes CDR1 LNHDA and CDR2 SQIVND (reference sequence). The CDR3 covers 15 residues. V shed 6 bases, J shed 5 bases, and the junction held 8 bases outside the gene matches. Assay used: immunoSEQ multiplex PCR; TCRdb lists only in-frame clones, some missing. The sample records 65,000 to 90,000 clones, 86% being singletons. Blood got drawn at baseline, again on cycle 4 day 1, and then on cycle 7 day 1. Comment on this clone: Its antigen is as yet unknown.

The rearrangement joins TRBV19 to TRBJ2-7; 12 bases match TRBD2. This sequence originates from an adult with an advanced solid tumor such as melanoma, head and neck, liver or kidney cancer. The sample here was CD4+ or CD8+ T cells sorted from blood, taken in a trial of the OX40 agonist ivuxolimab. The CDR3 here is CASRTTSGSRNEQYF. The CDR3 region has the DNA TGTGCCAGTAGGACGACTAGCGGGAGTAGAAACGAGCAGTACTTC.